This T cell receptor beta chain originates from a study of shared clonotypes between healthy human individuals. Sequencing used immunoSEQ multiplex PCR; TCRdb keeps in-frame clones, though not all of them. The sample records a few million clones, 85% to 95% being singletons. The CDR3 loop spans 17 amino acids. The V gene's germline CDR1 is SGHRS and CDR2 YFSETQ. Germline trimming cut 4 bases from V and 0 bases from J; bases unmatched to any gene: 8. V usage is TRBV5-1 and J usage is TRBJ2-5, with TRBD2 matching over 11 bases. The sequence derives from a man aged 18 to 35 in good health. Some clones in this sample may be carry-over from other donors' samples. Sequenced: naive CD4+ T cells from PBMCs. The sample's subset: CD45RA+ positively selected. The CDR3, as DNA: TGCGCCAGCAGCGCACGTCCGGGACTAGCGGACCAAGAGACCCAGTACTTC. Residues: CASSARPGLADQETQYF. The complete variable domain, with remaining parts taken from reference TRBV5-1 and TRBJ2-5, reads KAGVTQTPRYLIKTRGQQVTLSCSPISGHRSVSWYQQTPGQGLQFLFEYFSETQRNKGNFPGRFSGRQFSNSRSEMNVSTLELGDSALYLCASSARPGLADQETQYFGPGTRLLVL.